The 3 T cell receptor beta chains in this list originate from one sample, sequenced in a study of shared clonotypes between healthy human individuals. CD45RO-negative, CCR7-selected cells formed the naive CD8 fraction, which excluded terminally differentiated effector memory CD45RA+ cells. Assay used: immunoSEQ multiplex PCR; TCRdb lists only in-frame clones, some missing. This table has fewer than 800,000 clones, 92% appearing once. Material for sequencing was naive CD8+ T cells sorted from blood. The receptors derive from a man aged 25 to 40 in good health.

This clone showed up just a few times. The gene calls are TRBV19 and TRBJ2-5; 7 bases fit TRBD2. Trimming cost V 5 bases and J 1 base; bases outside gene matches: 10. Germline lookup yields CDR1 LNHDA and CDR2 SQIVND (reference sequence). This CDR3 contains 16 residues. This chain's CDR3 is CASSPRLAGPQETQYF. In nucleotides, the CDR3 is TGTGCCAGTAGTCCACGATTAGCGGGCCCCCAAGAGACCCAGTACTTC.

V usage is TRBV15 and J usage is TRBJ2-7; maybe TRBD2 (6 bases). The CDR3 is 13 amino acids. The V gene lost 7 bases and the J gene lost 3 bases, with 13 bases spanning the gap. CDR1 and CDR2 from the germline V gene are LNHNV and YYDKDF (reference sequence). CDR3 loop: CATKGSGSYEQYF. The DNA of the CDR3 is TGTGCCACCAAAGGTAGCGGAAGCTACGAGCAGTACTTC.

This rearrangement joins TRBV9 to TRBJ2-7; TRBD2 agrees at 9 bases. The ends lost 0 bases at V and 0 bases at J; junction bases unmatched: 1. This CDR3 has 15 amino acids. Germline-derived CDR1 and CDR2 are SGDLS and YYNGEE. The CDR3 sequence: CASSVGGLASYEQYF. In nucleotides, the CDR3 is TGTGCCAGCAGCGTAGGGGGACTAGCCTCCTACGAGCAGTACTTC.